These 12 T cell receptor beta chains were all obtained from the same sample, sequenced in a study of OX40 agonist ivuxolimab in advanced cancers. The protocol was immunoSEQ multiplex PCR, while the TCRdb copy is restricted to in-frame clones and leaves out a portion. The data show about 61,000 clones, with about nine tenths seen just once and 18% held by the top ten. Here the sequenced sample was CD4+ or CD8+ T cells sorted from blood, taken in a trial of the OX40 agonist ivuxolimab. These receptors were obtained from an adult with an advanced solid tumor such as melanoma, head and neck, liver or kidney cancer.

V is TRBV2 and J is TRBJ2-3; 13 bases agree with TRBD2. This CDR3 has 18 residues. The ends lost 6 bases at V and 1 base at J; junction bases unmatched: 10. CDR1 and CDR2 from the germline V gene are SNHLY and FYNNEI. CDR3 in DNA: TGTGCCAGCAGCCGACTAGCGGGGGGATCTTTTCGCACAGATACGCAGTATTTT. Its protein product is CASSRLAGGSFRTDTQYF.

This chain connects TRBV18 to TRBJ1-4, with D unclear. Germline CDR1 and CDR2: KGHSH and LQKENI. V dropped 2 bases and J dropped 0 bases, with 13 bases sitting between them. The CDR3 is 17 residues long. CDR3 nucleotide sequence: TGTGCCAGCTCACCAATTGGGCACGGCGCAACTAATGAAAAACTGTTTTTT. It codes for CASSPIGHGATNEKLFF.

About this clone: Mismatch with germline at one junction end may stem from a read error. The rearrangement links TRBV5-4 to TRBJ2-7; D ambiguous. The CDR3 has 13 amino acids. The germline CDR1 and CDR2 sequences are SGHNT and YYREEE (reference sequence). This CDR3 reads CASSQSGQAEQYF. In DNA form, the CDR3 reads TGCGCCAGCAGCCAATCCGGTCAGGCCGAGCAGTACTTC.

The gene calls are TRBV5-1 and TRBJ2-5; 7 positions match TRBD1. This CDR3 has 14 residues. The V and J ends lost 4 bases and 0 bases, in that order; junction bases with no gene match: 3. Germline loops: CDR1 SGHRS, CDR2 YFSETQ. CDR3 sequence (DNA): TGCGCCAGCAGCCCGGGACAGTACCAAGAGACCCAGTACTTC. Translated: CASSPGQYQETQYF.

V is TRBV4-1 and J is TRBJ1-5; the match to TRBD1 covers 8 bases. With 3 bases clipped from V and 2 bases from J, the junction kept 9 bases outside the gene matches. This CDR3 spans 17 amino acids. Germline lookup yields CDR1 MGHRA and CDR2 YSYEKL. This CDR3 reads CASSHHPQGEGNQPQHF. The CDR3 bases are TGCGCCAGCAGCCACCACCCACAGGGGGAAGGCAATCAGCCCCAGCATTTT.

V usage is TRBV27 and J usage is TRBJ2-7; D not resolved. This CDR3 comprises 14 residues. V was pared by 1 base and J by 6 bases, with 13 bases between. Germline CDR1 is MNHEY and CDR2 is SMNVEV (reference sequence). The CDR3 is CASSLWGSSAEQYF. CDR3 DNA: TGTGCCAGCAGTTTATGGGGAAGTTCGGCCGAGCAGTACTTC.

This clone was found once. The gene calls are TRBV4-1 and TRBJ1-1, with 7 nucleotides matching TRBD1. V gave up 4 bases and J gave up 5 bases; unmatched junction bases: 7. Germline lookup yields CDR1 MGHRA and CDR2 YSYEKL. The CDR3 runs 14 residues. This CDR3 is CASSLQGEDTEAFF. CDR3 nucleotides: TGCGCCAGCAGCCTCCAGGGGGAAGATACTGAAGCTTTCTTT.

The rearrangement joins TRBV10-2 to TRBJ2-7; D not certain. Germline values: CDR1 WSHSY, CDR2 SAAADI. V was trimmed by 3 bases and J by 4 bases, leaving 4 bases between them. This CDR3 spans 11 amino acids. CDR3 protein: CASSDLYEQYF. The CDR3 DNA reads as TGCGCCAGCAGTGATCTATACGAGCAGTACTTC.

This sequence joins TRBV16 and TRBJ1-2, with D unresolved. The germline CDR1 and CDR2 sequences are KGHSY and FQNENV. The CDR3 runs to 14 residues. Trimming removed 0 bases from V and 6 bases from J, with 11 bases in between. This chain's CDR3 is CASSQSSGGDGYTF. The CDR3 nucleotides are TGTGCCAGCAGCCAATCGTCAGGCGGGGATGGCTACACCTTC.

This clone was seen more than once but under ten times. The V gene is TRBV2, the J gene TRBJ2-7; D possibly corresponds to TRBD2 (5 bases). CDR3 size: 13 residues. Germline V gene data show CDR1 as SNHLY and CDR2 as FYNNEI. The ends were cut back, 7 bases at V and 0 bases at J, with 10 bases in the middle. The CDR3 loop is CASKVSDSYEQYF. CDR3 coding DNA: TGTGCCAGCAAAGTTAGCGACTCCTACGAGCAGTACTTC.

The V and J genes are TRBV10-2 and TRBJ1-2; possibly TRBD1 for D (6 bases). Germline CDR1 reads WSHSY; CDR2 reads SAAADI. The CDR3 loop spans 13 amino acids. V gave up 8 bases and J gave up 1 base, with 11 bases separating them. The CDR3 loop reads CASGGQLNYGYTF. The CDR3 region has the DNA TGCGCCAGCGGCGGACAGCTTAACTATGGCTACACCTTC.

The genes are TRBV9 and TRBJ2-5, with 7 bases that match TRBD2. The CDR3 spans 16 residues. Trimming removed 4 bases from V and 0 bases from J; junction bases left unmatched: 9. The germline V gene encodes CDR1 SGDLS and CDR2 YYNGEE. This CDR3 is CASSPGLGADQETQYF. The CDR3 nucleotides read TGTGCCAGCAGCCCAGGACTAGGGGCGGACCAAGAGACCCAGTACTTC.